This T cell receptor beta chain emerged from a study of T cells expressing NK-cell markers. Germline V gene lookup returns CDR1 MNHNY and CDR2 SVGAGI (reference sequence). This CDR3 comprises 12 residues. Using the 5' RACE reads, TCRdb records one entry per CDR3 protein without DNA. The repertoire shows more than 250,000 distinct CDR3 sequences; the top ten hold approximately 0.39%. The sample taken for sequencing was blood T cells: a sorted CD56 or NKG2C T cell subset, CD4+ or CD8+ T cells, or bulk PBMC T cells (not recorded which). The clonotype was recovered from a man between 18 and 29 years old in good health. J is TRBJ1-1 and V is TRBV6-6. CDR3 sequence: CAVARGDYEAFF.